Listed below are T cell receptor beta chains from one sample, sequenced in a study of blood T cell repertoires in COVID-19. The protocol was immunoSEQ multiplex PCR, while the TCRdb copy is restricted to in-frame clones and leaves out a portion. The sample shows some 270,000 clones, more than 85% of them seen only once. What was sequenced was PBMCs or T cells enriched from blood (not recorded which). These receptors were taken from a man aged 35-49 years who had been exposed to COVID-19. CDR3s include the opening cysteine and the closing phenylalanine or tryptophan. The D gene is left open where the match is weak. Some rows have no size entry. The others give once, few or many, or a class for an expanded clone.

v_call,d_call,clone_size,j_call,cdr3_nt,cdr3_aa
TRBV6-4,TRBD2,NA,TRBJ2-7,TGTGCCAGCAGTGACTGGGGGCAGAGCGGGAGCGGCTTGTACGAGCAGTACTTC,CASSDWGQSGSGLYEQYF
TRBV7-2,TRBD1,NA,TRBJ1-5,TGTGCCAGCAGCTTAAAGGGGGCAGGCAATCAGCCCCAGCATTTT,CASSLKGAGNQPQHF
TRBV28,TRBD1,NA,TRBJ2-2,TGTGCCAGCAGTTTTTGGCAGGGGGCTGACGGGGAGCTGTTTTTT,CASSFWQGADGELFF
TRBV19,NA,NA,TRBJ1-3,TGTGCCAGTAGTATAGCCTACAGGTCCTCTGGAAACACCATATATTTT,CASSIAYRSSGNTIYF
TRBV5-1,TRBD1,NA,TRBJ1-2,TGCGCCAGCAGCTGGACTGGGACAGGGCTCGAATGGGATGGCTACACCTTC,CASSWTGTGLEWDGYTF
TRBV6-5,NA,once,TRBJ1-6,TGTGCCAGCTTCAGGGAAGGGAATTCACCCCTCCACTTT,CASFREGNSPLHF
TRBV12-3/TRBV12-4,NA,NA,TRBJ2-5,TGTGCCAGCAGTTTTAGTCGTCAAGAGACCCAGTACTTC,CASSFSRQETQYF
TRBV9,TRBD2,NA,TRBJ2-2,TGTGCCAGCAGCGTCCCCGGGACTAGCGCAAACACCGGGGAGCTGTTTTTT,CASSVPGTSANTGELFF
TRBV29-1,TRBD1,NA,TRBJ1-1,TGCTCTGTGGAGGGGGCGCTGGCTGAAGCTTTCTTT,CSVEGALAEAFF
TRBV5-5,NA,NA,TRBJ2-5,TGTGCCAGCAGCTTGTTGTCGGGGTCCTTTGGGACCCAGTACTTC,CASSLLSGSFGTQYF
TRBV2,NA,few,TRBJ1-3,TGTGCCAGCAGTTGGGGCACAGGGCTGGACACCATATATTTT,CASSWGTGLDTIYF
TRBV27,NA,NA,TRBJ1-1,TGTGCCAGCAGTGGATTGACGGGTATGAACACTGAAGCTTTCTTT,CASSGLTGMNTEAFF
TRBV7-6,NA,NA,TRBJ2-7,TGTGCCAGCAGCTTAGCGCAGGGGACCTCTCCCTACGAGCAGTACTTC,CASSLAQGTSPYEQYF
TRBV3-1/TRBV3-2,TRBD1,NA,TRBJ1-3,TGTGCCAGCAGCCAAGCGGGACAGGCCCCTGGAAACACCATATATTTT,CASSQAGQAPGNTIYF
TRBV5-1,NA,NA,TRBJ2-7,TGCGCCAGCAGCCTCATAAGACAAAAAGCTACCTACGAGCAGTACTTC,CASSLIRQKATYEQYF
TRBV24-1,TRBD2,NA,TRBJ2-1,TGTGCCACCAGTGACCCTAGCGGGAGGGCCCAACTCAATGAGCAGTTCTTC,CATSDPSGRAQLNEQFF
TRBV2,TRBD1,NA,TRBJ2-7,TGTGCCAGCAAACCGGGACAGGCCACCTACGAGCAGTACTTC,CASKPGQATYEQYF
TRBV27,TRBD1,NA,TRBJ2-3,TGTGCCAGCATTCTCAGGGGGCCTGTAGGGAAAGATACGCAGTATTTT,CASILRGPVGKDTQYF
TRBV6-2/TRBV6-3,TRBD2,NA,TRBJ2-2,TGTGCCAGCAGTCCCTCAGCGGGGGCGACCGGCGGGGAGCTGTTTTTT,CASSPSAGATGGELFF
TRBV19,NA,once,TRBJ2-7,TGTGCCAGTAGTATAGATCGGCGGGGCTCCTACGAGCAGTACTTC,CASSIDRRGSYEQYF